This T cell receptor beta chain was retrieved from a study of OX40 agonist ivuxolimab in advanced cancers. Background on the whole study: Ivuxolimab was an agonistic, fully human IgG2 monoclonal antibody directed against OX40 (CD134), a costimulatory receptor. Intravenous ivuxolimab was administered to patients every 2 weeks at six dose levels: 0.01, 0.1, 0.3, 1.5, 3 and 10 mg/kg. Of the approximately 50 dose-escalation patients, hepatocellular carcinoma was present in approximately 20, melanoma in around 15, renal cell carcinoma in 9 and head and neck cancer in 9. The dose-escalation cohort was about 83% male with a mean age of approximately 60 years, ranging from roughly 23 to 80. Prior anti-PD-1, anti-PD-L1 or anti-CTLA-4 therapy was permitted, and checkpoint inhibitors had been received by roughly 40% of dose-escalation patients. Three dose-escalation patients achieved partial responses, one with hepatocellular carcinoma and two with cutaneous melanoma. Peripheral TCRbeta sequencing was intended to test whether TCR sequence diversity was altered and clonal T-cell expansion was caused by ivuxolimab. The paper reports the monotherapy dose-escalation portion (N of about 54 patients) of the phase I ivuxolimab trial. On the study overall, not on this receptor specifically: In the 0.1-3.0 mg/kg groups, partial responders had among the lowest normalized peripheral clonal expansion, particularly in CD8+ T cells. On average, CD8+ T cells showed more expanded clones than CD4+ T cells after ivuxolimab. Low levels of normalized T-cell clonal expansion were also seen in some patients who did not respond. At doses of 0.1 to 3.0 mg/kg, clonal expansion of both CD4+ and CD8+ T cells in blood was seen between baseline and week 6. The antigen specificity of the peripheral T cells that underwent clonal expansion was not determined.

With respect to this clone: What this receptor recognizes is not known. Base qualities are missing; no much larger clone stands one base away.

Genomic DNA was isolated from the sorted cells so that the TCRbeta CDR3 region could be sequenced. TCRbeta CDR3 regions were sequenced using the immunoSEQ Assay. TCRdb took this table from immuneACCESS and kept in-frame rearrangements with V and J called. Such tables lack part of the clones; where checked against another copy, unresolved V genes explain under half of the gap, and the rest is unexplained. This sample lists about 58,000 clones; about 76% were detected once. The ten largest clones add up to approximately 1% of the sample. The trial excluded patients who had a history of autoimmune disease or who were on systemic immunosuppression. Peripheral blood for TCR sequencing was collected from all dose cohorts at baseline, on cycle 4 day 1, and on cycle 7 day 1. Samples came from an open-label, multicenter, first-in-human phase I dose-escalation trial of ivuxolimab. The trial enrolled adults with locally advanced or metastatic head and neck squamous cell, hepatocellular, melanoma or renal cell carcinoma. CD4+ and CD8+ T cells were sorted separately from peripheral blood before TCR sequencing.

The source material was CD4+ or CD8+ T cells sorted from blood, sampled in a trial of the OX40 agonist ivuxolimab. The source of this sequence is an adult with an advanced solid tumor such as melanoma, head and neck, liver or kidney cancer.

DNA sequence: TGTGCCAGCAGCCCGGATTGGAACACTGAAGCTTTCTTT. This codes for CASSPDWNTEAFF. The sequence is built from TRBV2 and TRBJ1-1, with no confidently assigned D gene. CDR1 SNHLY and CDR2 FYNNEI were looked up in the germline V gene. Trimming takes 6 bases from V and 1 base from J, and the germline ends sit 9 bases apart. Counted from cysteine to phenylalanine, this CDR3 has 13 amino acids. Of all the DNA, just the CDR3 is kept, 39 bases in frame from base 1.